This entry describes one T cell receptor beta chain. Its target antigen remains unknown. Nothing much larger sits one base from this clone, and base qualities are not available. This sample is part of a study of control samples from healthy donors and cancer patients (dated by TCRdb to the early 2020s). The method was the immunoSEQ multiplex PCR assay. Sourced from immuneACCESS, this table was stored by TCRdb with only in-frame sequences that have V and J called. A share of the clones is absent; for the studies checked, an unresolved V gene accounts for under half, and the remainder has no known explanation. For this sample the table gives approximately 170,000 clones, of which around 90% were detected only once. The top ten hold 1.4% of the sample. CDR1 and CDR2 (MDHEN, SYDVKM) derive from the germline V gene. V drops 7 bases and J drops 7 bases, leaving 16 bases in between. The CDR3 sequence holds 13 residues, the cysteine and phenylalanine included. CDR3 DNA only is kept here, 39 bases in frame from base 1.

The sequencing sample was made of blood. This sequence originates from a woman in her forties or fifties in good health. The chain joins TRBV28 to TRBJ1-2, with the D segment identity uncertain. The DNA sequence is given as TGTGCCAGCACCCTGAGCGGGGTCCCTGGCTACACCTTC. Its product reads: CASTLSGVPGYTF.